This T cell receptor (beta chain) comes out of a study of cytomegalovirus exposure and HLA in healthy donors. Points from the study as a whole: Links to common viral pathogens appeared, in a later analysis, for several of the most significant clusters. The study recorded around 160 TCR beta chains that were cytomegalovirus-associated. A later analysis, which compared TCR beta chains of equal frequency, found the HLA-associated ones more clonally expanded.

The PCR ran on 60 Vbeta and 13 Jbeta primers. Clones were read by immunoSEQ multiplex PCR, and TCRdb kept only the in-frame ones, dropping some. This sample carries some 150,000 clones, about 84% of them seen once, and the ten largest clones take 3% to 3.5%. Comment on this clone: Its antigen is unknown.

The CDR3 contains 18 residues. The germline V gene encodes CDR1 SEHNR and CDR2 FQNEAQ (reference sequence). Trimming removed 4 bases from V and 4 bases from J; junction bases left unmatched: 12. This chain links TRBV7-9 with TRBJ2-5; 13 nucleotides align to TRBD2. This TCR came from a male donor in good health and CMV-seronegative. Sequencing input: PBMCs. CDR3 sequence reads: CASSSTRTTSGRPETQYF. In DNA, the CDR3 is TGTGCCAGCAGCTCCACCAGAACGACTAGCGGGAGGCCAGAGACCCAGTACTTC.